The T cell receptor (beta chain) under discussion was sequenced for a study of regulatory dendritic cells for organ transplantation. Study-level results: Memory CD8+ clonal expansion seemed more limited with regulatory than mature dendritic cells. Among resting subsets, memory CD8+ cells contained the most alloreactive clonotypes. Considerable individual heterogeneity was seen in alloreactive memory CD8+ T cells.

Assay: immunoSEQ multiplex PCR; the TCRdb copy retains only in-frame clones and omits some. The top ten clones hold less than 2.5% of a sample with 29,000 or so clones, about 79% of them seen once. The germline CDR1 and CDR2 sequences are SGHTA and FQGNSA. The length of the CDR3 is 15 residues. The V and J ends lost 5 bases and 10 bases, in that order; junction bases with no gene match: 8. This clone turned up a few times. Its antigen is currently unknown. This sequence joins TRBV7-2 and TRBJ1-6; TRBD1 matches 10 bases. Specimen: memory CD4+ T cells from blood. As for subset: CD45RO+ memory T cells. This TCR was sampled from a human donor in good health. For the CDR3, the DNA is TGTGCCAGCAGCCCTCCGGGACAGGGGCAATCACCCCTCCACTTT. Protein: CASSPPGQGQSPLHF.